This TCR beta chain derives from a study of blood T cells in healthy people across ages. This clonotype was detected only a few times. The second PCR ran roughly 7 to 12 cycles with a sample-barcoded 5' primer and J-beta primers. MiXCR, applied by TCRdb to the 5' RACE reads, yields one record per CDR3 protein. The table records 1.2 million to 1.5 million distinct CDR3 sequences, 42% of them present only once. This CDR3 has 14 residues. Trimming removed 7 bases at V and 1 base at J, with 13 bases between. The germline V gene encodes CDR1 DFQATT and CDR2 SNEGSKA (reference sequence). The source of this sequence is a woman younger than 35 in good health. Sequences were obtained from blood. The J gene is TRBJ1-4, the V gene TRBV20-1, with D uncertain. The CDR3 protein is CSVETRGTNEKLFF. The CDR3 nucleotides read TGCAGTGTTGAGACCCGTGGAACTAATGAAAAACTGTTTTTT.